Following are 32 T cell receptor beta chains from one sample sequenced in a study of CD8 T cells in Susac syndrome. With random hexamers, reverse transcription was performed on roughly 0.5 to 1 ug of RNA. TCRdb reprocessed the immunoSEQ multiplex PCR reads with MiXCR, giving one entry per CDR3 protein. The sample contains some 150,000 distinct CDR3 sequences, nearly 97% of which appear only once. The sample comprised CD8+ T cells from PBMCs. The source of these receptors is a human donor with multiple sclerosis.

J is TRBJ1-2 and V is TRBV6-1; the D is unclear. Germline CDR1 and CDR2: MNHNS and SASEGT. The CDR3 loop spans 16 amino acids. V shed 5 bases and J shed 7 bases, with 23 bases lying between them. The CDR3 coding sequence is TGTGCCAGCAGTCATGTATTTGGGGAGGGCTTTTCTGGCTACACCTTC. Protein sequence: CASSHVFGEGFSGYTF.

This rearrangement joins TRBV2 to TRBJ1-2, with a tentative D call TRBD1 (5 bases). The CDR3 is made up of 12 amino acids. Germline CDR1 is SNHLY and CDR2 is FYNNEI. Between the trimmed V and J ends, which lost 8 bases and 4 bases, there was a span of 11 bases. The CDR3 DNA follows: TGTGCCAGCGACAGAACAGCCTATGGCTACACCTTC. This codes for CASDRTAYGYTF.

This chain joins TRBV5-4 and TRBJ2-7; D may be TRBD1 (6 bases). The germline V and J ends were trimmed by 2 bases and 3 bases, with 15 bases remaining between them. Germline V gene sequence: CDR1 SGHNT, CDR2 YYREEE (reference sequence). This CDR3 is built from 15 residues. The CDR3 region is CASSLSGDPNYEQYF. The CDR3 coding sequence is TGTGCCAGCAGCTTATCAGGGGATCCCAACTACGAGCAGTACTTC.

The CDR3 DNA is TGCAGCGTTGTTAGGACAGAAGAATATGGCTACACCTTC. It translates to CSVVRTEEYGYTF. The J gene is TRBJ1-2, the V gene TRBV29-1, with D possibly TRBD1 on 6 matching bases. Between the trimmed V and J ends, which lost 4 bases and 5 bases, there was a span of 14 bases. The CDR3 has 13 residues. Germline CDR1 reads SQVTM; CDR2 reads ANQGSEA.

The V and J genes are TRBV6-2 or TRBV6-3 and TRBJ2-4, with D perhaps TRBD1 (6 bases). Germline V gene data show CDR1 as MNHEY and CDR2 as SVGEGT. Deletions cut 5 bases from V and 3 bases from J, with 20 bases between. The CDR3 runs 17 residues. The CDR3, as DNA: TGTGCCAGCAGTAGGGATCCCGGACAGAAGGGCAAAAACATTCAGTACTTC. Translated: CASSRDPGQKGKNIQYF.

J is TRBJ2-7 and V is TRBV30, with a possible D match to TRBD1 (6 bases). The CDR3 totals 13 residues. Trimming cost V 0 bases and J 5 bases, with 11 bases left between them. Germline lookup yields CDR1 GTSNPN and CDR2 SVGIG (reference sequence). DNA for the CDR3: TGTGCCTGGAGTGTGGCAGGGGTTCACGAGCAGTACTTC. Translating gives CAWSVAGVHEQYF.

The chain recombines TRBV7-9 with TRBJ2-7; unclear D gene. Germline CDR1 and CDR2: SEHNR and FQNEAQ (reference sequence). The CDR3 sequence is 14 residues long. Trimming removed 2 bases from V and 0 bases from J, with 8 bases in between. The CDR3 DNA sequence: TGTGCCAGCAGCTTACTCGAGGACTCCTACGAGCAGTACTTC. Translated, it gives CASSLLEDSYEQYF. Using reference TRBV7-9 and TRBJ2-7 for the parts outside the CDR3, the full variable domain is DTGVSQNPRHKITKRGQNVTFRCDPISEHNRLYWYRQTLGQGPEFLTYFQNEAQLEKSRLLSDRFSAERPKGSFSTLEIQRTEQGDSAMYLCASSLLEDSYEQYFGPGTRLTVT.

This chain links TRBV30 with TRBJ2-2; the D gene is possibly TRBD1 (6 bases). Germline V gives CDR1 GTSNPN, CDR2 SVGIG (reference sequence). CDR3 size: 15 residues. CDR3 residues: CAWGEWGLNTGELFF. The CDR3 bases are TGTGCTTGGGGTGAATGGGGGCTGAACACCGGGGAGCTGTTTTTT.

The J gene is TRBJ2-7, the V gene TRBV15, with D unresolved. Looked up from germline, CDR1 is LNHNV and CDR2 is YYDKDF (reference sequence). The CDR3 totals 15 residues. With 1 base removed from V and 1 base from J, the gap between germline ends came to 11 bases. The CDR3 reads CATSRGSSSSYEQYF. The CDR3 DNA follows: TGTGCCACCAGCAGAGGGAGTTCCTCTTCCTACGAGCAGTACTTC.

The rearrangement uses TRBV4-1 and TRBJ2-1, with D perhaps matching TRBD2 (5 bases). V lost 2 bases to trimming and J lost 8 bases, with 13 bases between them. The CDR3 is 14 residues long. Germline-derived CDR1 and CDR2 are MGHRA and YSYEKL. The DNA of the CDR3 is TGCGCCAGCAGCCAATCCCCGGGGAAGGATGAGCAGTTCTTC. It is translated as CASSQSPGKDEQFF.

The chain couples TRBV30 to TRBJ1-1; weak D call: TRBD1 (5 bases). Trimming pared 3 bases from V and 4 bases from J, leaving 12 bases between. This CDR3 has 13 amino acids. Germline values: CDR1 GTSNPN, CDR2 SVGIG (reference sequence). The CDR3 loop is CAWRMRGGTEAFF. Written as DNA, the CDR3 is TGTGCCTGGAGAATGCGGGGGGGCACTGAAGCTTTCTTT.

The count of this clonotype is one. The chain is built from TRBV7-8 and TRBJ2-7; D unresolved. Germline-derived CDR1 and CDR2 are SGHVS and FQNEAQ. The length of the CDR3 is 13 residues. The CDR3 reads CASSFDPDQDWAV. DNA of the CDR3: TGTGCCAGCAGCTTTGACCCGGACCAAGATTGGGCCGTC.

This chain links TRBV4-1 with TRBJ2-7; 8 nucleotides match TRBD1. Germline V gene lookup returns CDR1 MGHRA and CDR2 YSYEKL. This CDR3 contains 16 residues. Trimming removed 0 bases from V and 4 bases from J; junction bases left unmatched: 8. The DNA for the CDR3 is TGCGCCAGCAGCCAAGATGGACAGGGTGGTTTGTACGAGCAGTACTTC. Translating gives CASSQDGQGGLYEQYF.

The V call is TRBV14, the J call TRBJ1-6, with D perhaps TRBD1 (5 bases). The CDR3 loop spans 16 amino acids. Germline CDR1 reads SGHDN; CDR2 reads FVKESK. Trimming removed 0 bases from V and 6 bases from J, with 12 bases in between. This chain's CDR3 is CASSQDRDARNSPLHF. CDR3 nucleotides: TGTGCCAGCAGCCAAGACAGGGACGCCCGTAATTCACCCCTCCACTTT.

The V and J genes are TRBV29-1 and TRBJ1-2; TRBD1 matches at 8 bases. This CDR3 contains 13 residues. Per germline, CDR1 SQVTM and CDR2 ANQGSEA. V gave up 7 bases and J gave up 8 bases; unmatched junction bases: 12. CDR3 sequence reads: CSAETGEPAGYTF. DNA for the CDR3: TGCAGCGCTGAGACAGGGGAACCGGCGGGCTACACCTTC.

CDR3 DNA sequence: TGCAGCGTTGAAGACCGGGATAGGGGCTCTCAGGGCGAGCAGTACTTC. Translation: CSVEDRDRGSQGEQYF. V and J are TRBV29-1 and TRBJ2-7; D may be TRBD1 or TRBD2 (5 bases each). Germline values: CDR1 SQVTM, CDR2 ANQGSEA. V was cut by 0 bases and J by 6 bases, with 21 bases left in between. The length of the CDR3 is 16 residues.

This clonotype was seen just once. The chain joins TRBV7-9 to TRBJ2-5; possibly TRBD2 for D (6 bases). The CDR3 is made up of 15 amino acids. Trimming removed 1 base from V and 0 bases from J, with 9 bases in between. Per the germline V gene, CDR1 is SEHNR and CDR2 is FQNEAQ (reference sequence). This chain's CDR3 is CASSLGGAYQETQYF. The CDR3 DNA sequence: TGTGCCAGCAGCTTAGGCGGGGCTTACCAAGAGACCCAGTACTTC.

The DNA for the CDR3 is TGTGCCAGCAGTGAAGCGTGGACAGGCACAGATACGCAGTATTTT. This codes for CASSEAWTGTDTQYF. The chain couples TRBV2 to TRBJ2-3, with a tentative D call TRBD1 (6 bases). The germline V and J ends were trimmed by 0 bases and 1 base, with 8 bases remaining between them. The CDR3 totals 15 residues. CDR1 is SNHLY and CDR2 is FYNNEI in the germline V gene.

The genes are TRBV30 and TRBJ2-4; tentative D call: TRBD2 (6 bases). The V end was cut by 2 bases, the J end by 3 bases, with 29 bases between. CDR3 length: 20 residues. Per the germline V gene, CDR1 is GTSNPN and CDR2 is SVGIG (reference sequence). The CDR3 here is CAWSPPEARRGTFGKNIQYF. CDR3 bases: TGTGCCTGGAGTCCTCCTGAGGCACGTCGGGGGACGTTTGGCAAAAACATTCAGTACTTC.

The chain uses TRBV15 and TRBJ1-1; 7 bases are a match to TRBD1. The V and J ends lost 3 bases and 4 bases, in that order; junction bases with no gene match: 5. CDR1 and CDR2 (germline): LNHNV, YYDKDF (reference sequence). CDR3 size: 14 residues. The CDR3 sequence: CATSSSRGSTEAFF. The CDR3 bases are TGTGCCACCAGCAGTTCCAGGGGGTCCACTGAAGCTTTCTTT.

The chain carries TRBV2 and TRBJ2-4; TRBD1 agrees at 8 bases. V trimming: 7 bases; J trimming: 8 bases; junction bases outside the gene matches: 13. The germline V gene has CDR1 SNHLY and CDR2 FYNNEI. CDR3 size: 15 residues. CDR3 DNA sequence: TGTGCCAGCACTCAGACAGGGGCAGTTGGTGACATTCAGTACTTC. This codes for CASTQTGAVGDIQYF.

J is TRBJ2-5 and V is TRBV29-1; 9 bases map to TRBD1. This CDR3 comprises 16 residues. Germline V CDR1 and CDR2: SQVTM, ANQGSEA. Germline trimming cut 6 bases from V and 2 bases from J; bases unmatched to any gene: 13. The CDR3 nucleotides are TGCAGCGTCTCGACTGGCGACAGGGGGTTGCAAGAGACCCAGTACTTC. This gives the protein CSVSTGDRGLQETQYF.

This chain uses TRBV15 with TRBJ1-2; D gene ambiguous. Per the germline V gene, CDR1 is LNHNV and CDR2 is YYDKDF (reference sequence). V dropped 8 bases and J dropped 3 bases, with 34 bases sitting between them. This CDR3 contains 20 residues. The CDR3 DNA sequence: TGTGCCACCCGAGGACGACTATCGAGGCAGGTCGCGGTTGATGACTATGGCTACACCTTC. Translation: CATRGRLSRQVAVDDYGYTF.

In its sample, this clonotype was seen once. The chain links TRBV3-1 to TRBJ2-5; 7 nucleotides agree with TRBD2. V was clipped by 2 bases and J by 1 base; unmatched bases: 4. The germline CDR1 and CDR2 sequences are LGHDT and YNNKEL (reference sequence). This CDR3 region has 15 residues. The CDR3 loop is CASSQPASGQETQYF. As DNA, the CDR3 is TGTGCCAGCAGCCAACCGGCTAGCGGCCAAGAGACCCAGTACTTC.

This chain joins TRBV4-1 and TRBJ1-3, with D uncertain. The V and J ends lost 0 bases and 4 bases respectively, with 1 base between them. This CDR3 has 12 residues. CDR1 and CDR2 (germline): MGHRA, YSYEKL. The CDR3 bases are TGCGCCAGCAGCCAAGACGGAAACACCATATATTTT. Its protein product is CASSQDGNTIYF.

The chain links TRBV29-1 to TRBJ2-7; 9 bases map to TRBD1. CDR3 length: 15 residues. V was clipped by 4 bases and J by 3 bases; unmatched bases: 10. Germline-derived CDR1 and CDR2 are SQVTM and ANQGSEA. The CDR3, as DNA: TGCAGCGTTGGATCCTGGACAGGGGACTACTACGAGCAGTACGTC. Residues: CSVGSWTGDYYEQYV.

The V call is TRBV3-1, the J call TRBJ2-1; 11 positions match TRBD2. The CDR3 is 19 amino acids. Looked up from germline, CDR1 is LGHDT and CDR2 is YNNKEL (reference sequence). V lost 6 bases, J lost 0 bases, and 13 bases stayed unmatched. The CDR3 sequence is CASRKGIAGGDVSYNEQFF. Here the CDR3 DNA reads TGTGCCAGCAGGAAGGGGATAGCGGGGGGGGACGTCTCCTACAATGAGCAGTTCTTC.

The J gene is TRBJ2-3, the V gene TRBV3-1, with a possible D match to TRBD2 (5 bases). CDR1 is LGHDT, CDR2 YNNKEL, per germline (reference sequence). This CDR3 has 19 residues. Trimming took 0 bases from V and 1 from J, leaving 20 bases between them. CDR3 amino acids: CASSQDRALSSSRTDTQYF. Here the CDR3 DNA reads TGTGCCAGCAGCCAAGACCGGGCTCTTTCTAGCAGCCGCACAGATACGCAGTATTTT.

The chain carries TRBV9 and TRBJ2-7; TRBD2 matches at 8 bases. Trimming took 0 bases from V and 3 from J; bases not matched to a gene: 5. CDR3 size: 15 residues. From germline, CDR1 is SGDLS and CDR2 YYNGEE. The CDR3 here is CASSVAGTSRYEQYF. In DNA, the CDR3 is TGTGCCAGCAGCGTAGCCGGGACTAGTCGCTACGAGCAGTACTTC.

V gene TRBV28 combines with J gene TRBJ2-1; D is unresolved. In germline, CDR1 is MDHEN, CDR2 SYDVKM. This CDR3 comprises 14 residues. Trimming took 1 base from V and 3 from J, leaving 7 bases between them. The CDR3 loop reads CASSLLGDYNEQFF. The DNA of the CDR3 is TGTGCCAGCAGTTTATTGGGTGACTACAATGAGCAGTTCTTC.

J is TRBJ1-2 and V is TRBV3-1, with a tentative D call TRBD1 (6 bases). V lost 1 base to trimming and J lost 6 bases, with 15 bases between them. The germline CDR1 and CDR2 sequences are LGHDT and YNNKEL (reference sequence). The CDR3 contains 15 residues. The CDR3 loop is CASSQAGAGLDGYTF. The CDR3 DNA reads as TGTGCCAGCAGCCAAGCGGGGGCGGGGTTGGATGGCTACACCTTC.

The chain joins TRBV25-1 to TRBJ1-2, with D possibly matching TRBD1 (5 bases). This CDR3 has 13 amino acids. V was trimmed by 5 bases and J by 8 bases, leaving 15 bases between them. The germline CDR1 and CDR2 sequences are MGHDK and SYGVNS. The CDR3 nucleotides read TGTGCCAGCAGTTGGTCAGGGATCGAAGGCTACACCTTC. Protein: CASSWSGIEGYTF.